Here is one T cell receptor beta chain with its context. What it recognizes is unknown. The sample originates from a study of cytomegalovirus exposure and HLA in healthy donors. PCR employed 60 Vbeta and 13 Jbeta primers. Using immunoSEQ multiplex PCR, the repertoire was profiled, and TCRdb retains in-frame clones only, with some absent. The sample consists of 100,000 or so clones, 75% of them appearing once. Study results and caveats: A later analysis reportedly found fewer N-insertions in an Asian-associated ancestry cluster than the roughly 670-donor mean.

Unrecorded immune exposures were likely, despite nominal health at sampling. V was clipped by 10 bases and J by 3 bases, with 16 bases between them. Looked up from germline, CDR1 is ENHRY and CDR2 is SYGVKD. The CDR3 consists of 13 residues. The chain employs TRBV10-3 and TRBJ2-7; D perhaps matches TRBD2 (6 bases). The TCR was taken from a man between 45 and 60 years old in good health and CMV-seronegative. Sequencing was performed on PBMCs. CDR3 region: CATIGGEYYEQYF. In nucleotides, the CDR3 is TGTGCCACAATTGGCGGGGAATACTACGAGCAGTACTTC.